This TCR beta chain was captured by sequencing in a study of identical twins. Whole-study results and caveats: It was out-of-frame TCR alpha sharing in monozygotic twins that models underestimated. Analyses based on zero insertions could be partly confounded by invariant MAIT and iNKT cells.

Comments on this clonotype: The antigen remains undetermined.

This CDR3 contains 16 residues. With V trimmed by 5 bases and J by 5 bases, 13 bases remained unmatched. Each cDNA held unique molecular identifiers, and template switching gave it a universal primer site. TCRdb reanalysed the 5' RACE reads using MiXCR and keeps one entry per CDR3 protein. The table has 420,000 or so distinct CDR3 sequences, approximately 17% seen once; the top ten hold about 12%. The sequencing input was naive T cells sorted from blood. The V gene is TRBV12-3 or TRBV12-4, the J gene TRBJ2-3; 7 bases are a match to TRBD2. The sequence was collected from a man aged 45-65 years in good health. Written as DNA, the CDR3 is TGTGCCAGCAGTCCGTTAGGGGAGGGCCCTGGAGATACGCAGTATTTT. Encoded protein: CASSPLGEGPGDTQYF.